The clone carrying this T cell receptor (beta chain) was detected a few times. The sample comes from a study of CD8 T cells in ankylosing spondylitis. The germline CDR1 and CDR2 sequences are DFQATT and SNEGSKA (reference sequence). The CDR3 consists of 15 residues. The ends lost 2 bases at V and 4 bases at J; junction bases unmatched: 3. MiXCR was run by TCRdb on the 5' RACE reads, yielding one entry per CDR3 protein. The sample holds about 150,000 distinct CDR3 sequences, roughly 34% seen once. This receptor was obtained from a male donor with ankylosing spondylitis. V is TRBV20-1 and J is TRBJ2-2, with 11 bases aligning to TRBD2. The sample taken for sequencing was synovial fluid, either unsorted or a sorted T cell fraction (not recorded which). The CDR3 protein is CSARLAGGLTGELFF. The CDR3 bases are TGCAGTGCTAGACTAGCGGGGGGTCTCACCGGGGAGCTGTTTTTT.